This entry is about one T cell receptor beta chain. Its cognate antigen has yet to be identified. Within one base of it there is no much larger clone, and no base qualities were kept. The donors were roughly 39 Caucasian individuals from Russia, aged 6 to 90 years, who were systemically healthy. Each donor gave approximately 9.3 milliliters of peripheral blood, collected into EDTA-treated Vacutainer tubes. Ficoll-Paque density-gradient centrifugation was used to isolate PBMCs, with at least 7 million per sample. Total RNA was extracted from PBMCs with Trizol reagent, with at least 5.5 micrograms obtained per sample. For every donor, flow cytometry on a PBMC aliquot measured the percentage of naive CD45RAhigh/CD27high T cells. This record comes from a study of blood T cells in healthy people across ages (dated by TCRdb to about 2015). For the wider study: In model experiments, roughly one uniquely barcoded TCR beta cDNA molecule per two T cells was captured by template switching. To track age-related changes in TCR beta repertoire diversity, the study relied on deep sequencing normalized with unique cDNA molecular identifiers. To avoid experimental bias, donors of different ages were spread randomly across the sequencing lanes. The study analyzed two additional independent replicas of 1 million unique cDNA reads from the same blood draw for two donors, one aged 18 to 30 and one aged 80 or older. The donors were divided into four age groups: young (average approximately 16 years), middle-aged (under 40), aged (around 67) and long-lived (approximately 74).

The V end gives up 7 bases and the J end 5 bases, leaving 5 bases in the junction not matched to a gene. Sequences MDHEN (CDR1) and SYDVKM (CDR2) are obtained from the germline V gene. Measured from the cysteine to the phenylalanine, the CDR3 is 14 residues long. Of all the DNA, just the CDR3 is kept, 42 bases in frame from base 1. Overall study outcomes, separate from this receptor: Because the CMV infection status of the donors was unknown, age-related changes in expanded clonotypes may potentially have been confounded. Because profiling used bulk unsorted PBMCs, naive and antigen-experienced compartments could not be compared conclusively. Estimates of total diversity from one million sequenced T cells were regarded as lower bounds and underestimates. Compared with the aged group, the long-lived group had more naive CD4+ T cells, fewer expanded clones and increased TCR diversity, a pattern suggesting age selection. Observed TCR beta diversity per million T cells fell roughly linearly with age, and a significant reduction was already apparent by age around 44. The percentage of naive T cells measured by flow cytometry correlated strongly with observed TCR beta diversity.

Receptors were amplified or captured by 5' RACE. Sequencer: Illumina HiSeq 2500. The second PCR ran for about 6 to 12 cycles and used a J-beta primer mix along with a sample-barcoded 5' primer. A template-switch 5' adaptor carrying 12 random nucleotides introduced a unique molecular identifier onto each TCR beta cDNA molecule. Each sample yielded at least 2.5 million CDR3-containing paired-end reads. All of the RNA was converted into first-strand cDNA using the Mint cDNA synthesis kit, with a TRBC-specific oligonucleotide serving as the primer. All cDNA was treated with uracil-DNA glycosylase and then went through a first 18-cycle PCR with the universal primers M1SS and BC2_uni_R. The original methods were these. For normalization, 1 million high-quality reads were randomly selected from each sample, with every read carrying a distinct molecular identifier. Reads sharing molecular identifiers were discarded rather than binned into consensus sequences. MiTCR, set to a Q25 quality threshold and the strictest error-elimination algorithm, was used for CDR3 identification, clonotype clustering and error correction. A nonparametric unseen species model with Euler transformation was used to estimate lower-bound total TCR beta diversity. In TCRdb, the public reads were trimmed at Q25 with fastp and aligned with MiXCR, with productive beta chains retained. Every distinct CDR3 protein forms one entry, paired with its most common genes and DNA. For this entry, the V and J calls and clone size follow TCRdb and not the study's own pipeline. Across this sample there are fewer than 900,000 distinct CDR3 sequences, with 36% seen only once. The ten largest clones take up under 15% of the sample.

Sequenced sample: blood. The chain couples TRBV28 to TRBJ1-5, and 10 junction bases match TRBD1. The TCR sequence derives from a man between 18 and 29 years old in good health. For the CDR3, the sequence is CASTATGGYQPQHF. The sequenced DNA: TGTGCCAGCACCGCGACAGGGGGCTATCAGCCCCAGCATTTT. The CDR3 plus the reference TRBV28 and TRBJ1-5 genes for the other parts give the full variable domain: DVKVTQSSRYLVKRTGEKVFLECVQDMDHENMFWYRQDPGLGLRLIYFSYDVKMKEKGDIPEGYSVSREKKERFSLILESASTNQTSMYLCASTATGGYQPQHFGDGTRLSIL.